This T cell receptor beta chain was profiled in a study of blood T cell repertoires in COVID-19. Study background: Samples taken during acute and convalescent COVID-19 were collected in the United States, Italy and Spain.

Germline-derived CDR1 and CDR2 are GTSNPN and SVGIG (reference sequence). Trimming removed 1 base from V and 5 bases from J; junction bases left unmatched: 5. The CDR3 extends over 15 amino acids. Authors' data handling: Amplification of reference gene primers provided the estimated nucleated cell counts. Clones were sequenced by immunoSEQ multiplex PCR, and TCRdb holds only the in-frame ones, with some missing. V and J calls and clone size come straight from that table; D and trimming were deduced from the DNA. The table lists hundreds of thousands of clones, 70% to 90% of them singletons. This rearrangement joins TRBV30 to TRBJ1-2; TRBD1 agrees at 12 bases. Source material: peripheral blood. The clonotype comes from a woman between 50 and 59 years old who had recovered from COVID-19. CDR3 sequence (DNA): TGTGCCTGGAGTGGGGACAGGGGGCAAGGGTATGGCTACACCTTC. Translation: CAWSGDRGQGYGYTF. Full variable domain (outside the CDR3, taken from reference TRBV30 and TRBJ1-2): SQTIHQWPATLVQPVGSPLSLECTVEGTSNPNLYWYRQAAGRGLQLLFYSVGIGQISSEVPQNLSASRPQDRQFILSSKKLLLSDSGFYLCAWSGDRGQGYGYTFGSGTRLTVV.